This T cell receptor beta chain was identified in a study of shared clonotypes between healthy human individuals (dated by TCRdb to about 2020). About the study as a whole: Two women and a few men aged 18 to 49 years were included in the cohort. Leukapheresis yielded between about 0.85 and 10 billion PBMCs per donor. To increase sequencing depth and limit assay-specific biases, different laboratories used diverse techniques to prepare libraries and sequence TCR repertoires. For each donor, three plates each were used for CD4 naive and CD4 memory, two plates were used for CD8 naive, and one plate was used for CD8 memory. Blood TCR repertoires of a handful of healthy adults were deeply sequenced to estimate repertoire size and the extent of clonotype sharing between individuals. What the work shows at the level of the full study, not this receptor alone: Pairwise subsampling indicated that sequencing depth was expected to affect the degree of clonotype sharing among donors. Naive subsets generally had larger estimated clonotype richness than memory subsets did. Compared with non-shared clonotypes, clonotypes shared by all four sorted-subset donors had higher generation probabilities. Sampling was restricted to blood, and TCR repertoires in tissues likely differ from the TCR repertoires found in blood. The genetic and exposure-history diversity represented was limited by the small number of donors. About 4.5% of naive CD4, 3% to 4% of naive CD8, about 2.4% of memory CD4, and approximately 0.4% of memory CD8 clonotypes were shared across several donors. Incomplete sequencing was indicated by rarefaction of sorted-subset datasets, despite the large sequencing depth.

Comments on this clone: Its antigen has not been determined. The sample holds no much larger clone one base away, and base qualities are not on file.

The donors were healthy, HIV-negative adults with no recently reported acute infections or vaccinations. Every donor was a Caucasian adult living in Nashville, Tennessee, USA. CD4+ T cells were enriched by magnetic negative selection; naive cells were then positively selected on CD45RA, and the negative fraction formed the memory subset. Blood was obtained by leukapheresis, after which PBMCs were separated by Ficoll-Histopaque density gradient centrifugation and cryopreserved in liquid nitrogen vapor phase. Purity and quantity of every magnetically sorted T cell population were checked by analytical flow cytometry. Genomic DNA was isolated from every sorted fraction and measured by UV absorbance on a Nanodrop 2000c. TCR CDR3 regions were amplified from genomic DNA by multiplex PCR using the deep immunoSEQ assay. Genomic DNA extracted from each cell subset was distributed evenly over all wells of several immunoSEQ 96-well plates, and each plate served as one replicate. For sorted subsets, each replicate PCR was loaded with 200 to 250 ng genomic DNA, equivalent to 30,000 or so T cell genomes. Purified libraries were measured with a Qubit 3.0 fluorometer, size-checked on a Bioanalyzer 2100, and measured again with the KAPA Library Quantification kit. Every immunoSEQ 96-well plate was sequenced on a dedicated single-read 150-cycle Illumina NextSeq 550 flow cell. The paper's data handling went like this. Because the immunoSEQ output held only junctional sequences and lacked quality scores, the filtering could not match the filtering applied to full-length reads. To assign V/J genes and CDR3, sequences were annotated against IMGT germline references using PyIR, a Python wrapper for IgBLAST v1.9. Reads with weak V/J assignments (E-value above 1e-6), missing CDR3, stop codons, out-of-frame junctions, or ambiguous translated residues were removed. A V3J clonotype was defined by an identical inferred V gene, J gene, and CDR3 amino acid sequence. To compute the percentage overlap between repertoires, the number of shared unique clonotypes was divided by the size of the smaller repertoire. Repertoire richness was assessed with RTK rarefaction, the Chao1 estimator, and Recon v2.1 estimates of unobserved clonotypes. OLGA was used to compute generation probabilities for all TCRbeta clonotypes that the gDNA method yielded from a few donors. TCRdb provides this immuneACCESS table in a form limited to in-frame rearrangements. Some clones are lacking; in checked studies, under half of them reflect an unresolved V gene, and why the rest are absent is not known. V, J and clone size were drawn from that table, and D and trimming were deduced from the DNA. This sample comprises over 1.5 million clones, about 98% of them detected only once. 0.4% to 0.55% of the sample lies in the top ten.

Trimming costs V 3 bases and J 0 bases, and their ends lie 6 bases apart. The germline V gene encodes CDR1 LNHNV and CDR2 YYDKDF (reference sequence). The CDR3 measures 14 amino acids from cysteine to phenylalanine. Only CDR3 DNA is held: 42 bases, read in frame from base 1. The chain is assembled from TRBV15 and TRBJ1-3; the D gene lacks a confident call. The sample was naive CD4+ T cells sorted from blood. This specimen's cell subset or site label, interpreted: CD45RA+ positively selected. This sequence originates from a man aged 30 to 45 in good health. CDR3 reads: CATSSQDSGNTIYF. The DNA reads TGTGCCACCAGCAGTCAGGACTCTGGAAACACCATATATTTT.